Shown below are 4 T cell receptor beta chains from a single sample sequenced in a study of shared clonotypes between healthy human individuals. Repertoires were generated with immunoSEQ multiplex PCR, while TCRdb's copy carries only in-frame clones and drops some. The data show some 2,000,000 clones, approximately 94% seen once. Positively selected for CCR7, the CD45RO-negative cells used as naive CD8 cells excluded terminally differentiated effector memory CD45RA+ cells. Sequencing was performed on naive CD8+ T cells sorted from blood. These receptor sequences come from a young man in good health.

V usage is TRBV4-1 and J usage is TRBJ2-7, with TRBD1 matching 9 bases. This CDR3 has 14 amino acids. V lost 4 bases to trimming and J lost 5 bases; unmatched junction nucleotides: 6. The germline V gene encodes CDR1 MGHRA and CDR2 YSYEKL. CDR3 in amino acids: CASSLQTGGDEQYF. The CDR3 DNA is TGCGCCAGCAGCCTTCAGACAGGGGGAGACGAGCAGTACTTC.

This clone came up once. This sample includes further DNA sequences coding for the same CDR3. The chain combines TRBV7-2 with TRBJ2-7, with D perhaps matching TRBD1 (5 bases). The CDR3 covers 14 residues. The germline gives CDR1 SGHTA, CDR2 FQGNSA. V was cut by 2 bases and J by 1 base, with 9 bases left in between. The CDR3 DNA reads TGTGCCAGCAGCTTAAGTAGGGGTTCCTACGAGCAGTACTTC. Encoded protein: CASSLSRGSYEQYF.

The genes are TRBV19 and TRBJ2-7, with D maybe TRBD1 (5 bases). The V and J ends lost 2 bases and 3 bases respectively, with 8 bases between them. The V gene's germline CDR1 is LNHDA and CDR2 SQIVND (reference sequence). This CDR3 has 13 amino acids. CDR3 in amino acids: CASSISTGYEQYF. The CDR3 coding sequence is TGTGCCAGTAGTATATCTACAGGCTACGAGCAGTACTTC.

The chain uses TRBV29-1 and TRBJ2-7; D may be TRBD1 (6 bases). Trimming took 6 bases from V and 3 from J, leaving 36 bases between them. In germline, CDR1 is SQVTM, CDR2 ANQGSEA. There are 20 residues in the CDR3. Here the CDR3 DNA reads TGCAGCGTCACAAGGGACGAGGGGACAAGCTTCGATTATACTTACTACGAGCAGTACTTC. It codes for CSVTRDEGTSFDYTYYEQYF.